The 20 T cell receptor beta chains below were found in one sample sequenced in a study of T cell responses to AZD1222 COVID-19 vaccine (dated by TCRdb to the early 2020s). Library method: the immunoSEQ multiplex PCR assay. TCRdb took over this immuneACCESS table, retaining in-frame rearrangements with V and J assigned. Such tables are incomplete; in checked studies, under half of the missing clones stem from an unresolved V gene, and the remainder is unexplained. The sample has some 150,000 clones on record, roughly 93% of them singletons. The ten largest clones capture 1.5% to 2.5% of the sample. According to the study, the label for this sample's time point signals: about 28 days (+/-7) after the second vaccine dose. The material was peripheral blood, obtained 28 days after the second AZD1222 dose. These receptors were collected from an adult who received the AZD1222 COVID-19 vaccine.

The chain carries TRBV19 and TRBJ2-7; 13 bases are shared with TRBD2. Trimming removed 4 bases from V and 6 bases from J; junction bases left unmatched: 6. The CDR3 loop spans 15 amino acids. Germline lookup yields CDR1 LNHDA and CDR2 SQIVND (reference sequence). CDR3 amino acids: CASSTRTSGSAEQYF. For the CDR3, the DNA is TGTGCCAGTAGTACCCGGACTAGCGGGAGTGCCGAGCAGTACTTC.

The chain employs TRBV28 and TRBJ2-7; no definite D call. V dropped 5 bases and J dropped 4 bases, with 12 bases sitting between them. Germline CDR1 MDHEN, CDR2 SYDVKM. This CDR3 spans 13 amino acids. CDR3 region: CASSPPPGYEQYF. CDR3 sequence (DNA): TGTGCCAGCAGTCCCCCGCCAGGATACGAGCAGTACTTC.

This rearrangement joins TRBV6-6 to TRBJ1-3; perhaps TRBD1 as D (5 bases). CDR1 and CDR2 (germline): MNHNY, SVGAGI (reference sequence). Trimming left V 8 bases short and J 7 bases short, with 24 bases between. The CDR3 is made up of 16 amino acids. The CDR3 region is CASRISGQPGDNTIYF. The CDR3 DNA follows: TGTGCCAGCCGAATCTCGGGGCAGCCGGGCGACAACACCATATATTTT.

CDR3 protein: CASSTQGGAGNTIYF. Here the CDR3 DNA reads TGTGCCAGCAGCACCCAGGGTGGCGCTGGAAACACCATATATTTT. The chain uses TRBV7-9 and TRBJ1-3, with D possibly being TRBD1 (5 bases). The germline CDR1 and CDR2 sequences are SEHNR and FQNEAQ (reference sequence). CDR3 length: 15 amino acids. Trimming pared 5 bases from V and 2 bases from J, leaving 13 bases between.

The genes are TRBV7-8 and TRBJ1-2, with D possibly matching TRBD1 (5 bases). CDR1 is SGHVS and CDR2 is FQNEAQ in the germline V gene. The CDR3 runs to 14 residues. Trimming removed 3 bases at V and 4 bases at J, with 12 bases between. The CDR3 protein is CASSLQGSSYGYTF. For the CDR3, the DNA is TGTGCCAGCAGCTTGCAGGGCAGCTCCTATGGCTACACCTTC.

V usage is TRBV6-5 and J usage is TRBJ2-5; 7 positions match TRBD2. This CDR3 has 14 amino acids. Germline V gene data show CDR1 as MNHEY and CDR2 as SVGAGI. The trim removed 2 bases at V and 3 bases at J, leaving 3 bases unmatched. The CDR3 region is CASSYRTREETQYF. CDR3 in DNA: TGTGCCAGCAGTTACCGGACTAGGGAAGAGACCCAGTACTTC.

J is TRBJ2-7 and V is TRBV6-5, with a tentative D call TRBD2 (5 bases). The CDR3 runs to 15 residues. V lost 6 bases to trimming and J lost 3 bases, with 18 bases between them. Germline-derived CDR1 and CDR2 are MNHEY and SVGAGI. CDR3 residues: CASRYTLASHYEQYF. The CDR3, as DNA: TGTGCCAGCAGGTACACCCTAGCCTCCCACTACGAGCAGTACTTC.

CDR3 loop: CASSLGDRVNYGYTF. The CDR3 DNA sequence: TGTGCCAGCAGCTTGGGGGACAGGGTAAACTATGGCTACACCTTC. This sequence joins TRBV5-4 and TRBJ1-2, with 9 positions matching TRBD1. This CDR3 spans 15 amino acids. V lost 0 bases, J lost 2 bases, and 2 bases stayed unmatched. The germline gives CDR1 SGHNT, CDR2 YYREEE (reference sequence). Complete variable domain (other parts from reference TRBV5-4 and TRBJ1-2): ETGVTQSPTHLIKTRGQQVTLRCSSQSGHNTVSWYQQALGQGPQFIFQYYREEENGRGNFPPRFSGLQFPNYSSELNVNALELDDSALYLCASSLGDRVNYGYTFGSGTRLTVV.

This rearrangement joins TRBV2 to TRBJ1-2; TRBD1 aligns across 7 bases. V was clipped by 6 bases and J by 1 base; unmatched bases: 5. Germline CDR1 and CDR2: SNHLY and FYNNEI. The CDR3 covers 14 residues. The CDR3 nucleotides read TGTGCCAGCAGGAGGGACAGAGATAACTATGGCTACACCTTC. Amino acids: CASRRDRDNYGYTF.

The J gene is TRBJ1-2, the V gene TRBV6-1; unclear D gene. Germline V gene data show CDR1 as MNHNS and CDR2 as SASEGT. V lost 3 bases, J lost 0 bases, and 5 bases lay in between. The CDR3 spans 13 residues. The CDR3 reads CASSEVSNYGYTF. CDR3 coding DNA: TGTGCCAGCAGTGAGGTGTCTAACTATGGCTACACCTTC.

The chain employs TRBV7-2 and TRBJ2-3; D gene ambiguous. From germline, CDR1 is SGHTA and CDR2 FQGNSA. The CDR3 has 12 amino acids. V was cut by 3 bases and J by 6 bases, with 7 bases left in between. The CDR3 protein is CASSFMRDTQYF. DNA for the CDR3: TGTGCCAGCAGCTTTATGAGGGATACGCAGTATTTT.

The chain uses TRBV6-2 or TRBV6-3 and TRBJ2-1; D is possibly TRBD2 (7 bases). Looked up from germline, CDR1 is MNHEY and CDR2 is SVGEGT. Trimming cost V 1 base and J 7 bases, with 14 bases left between them. The CDR3 sequence is 15 residues long. The CDR3 loop reads CASSYLSGGQNEQFF. The CDR3 bases are TGTGCCAGCAGTTACTTATCGGGGGGCCAGAATGAGCAGTTCTTC.

The chain recombines TRBV7-9 with TRBJ2-2; TRBD2 aligns across 10 bases. This CDR3 region has 17 residues. Germline V gene lookup returns CDR1 SEHNR and CDR2 FQNEAQ (reference sequence). After removal of 0 bases from V and 7 bases from J, the junction contained 8 bases not matched to a gene. The CDR3 protein is CASSLARSGGAYGELFF. The DNA of the CDR3 is TGTGCCAGCAGCTTAGCGCGGAGCGGGGGGGCCTACGGGGAGCTGTTTTTT.

The CDR3 DNA follows: TGTGCCAGCAGCCCCCTTTGGCTCTCTGGGGCCAACGTCCTGACTTTC. Protein: CASSPLWLSGANVLTF. The chain recombines TRBV7-3 with TRBJ2-6, with D hard to call. With 5 bases removed from V and 0 bases from J, the gap between germline ends came to 11 bases. This CDR3 region has 16 residues. The V gene's germline CDR1 is SGHTA and CDR2 FQGTGA.

V is TRBV9 and J is TRBJ1-5; D is possibly TRBD1 (5 bases). Trimming pared 3 bases from V and 4 bases from J, leaving 17 bases between. This CDR3 region has 16 residues. Germline V CDR1 and CDR2: SGDLS, YYNGEE. The CDR3 protein is CASSAQGPSVNQPQHF. Written as DNA, the CDR3 is TGTGCCAGCAGCGCGCAGGGACCCTCAGTAAATCAGCCCCAGCATTTT.

The chain uses TRBV5-1 and TRBJ2-5, with a tentative D call TRBD2 (5 bases). Per germline, CDR1 SGHRS and CDR2 YFSETQ. V lost 0 bases, J lost 2 bases, and 11 bases lay in between. CDR3 length: 15 amino acids. The CDR3 DNA follows: TGCGCCAGCAGCTTGGGTGGGAGTAGGCAAGAGACCCAGTACTTC. It yields the protein CASSLGGSRQETQYF.

This clone is a singleton in its sample. The rearrangement uses TRBV19 and TRBJ1-1, with TRBD1 identical over 12 bases. The junction had 9 bases not matched to a gene; V was cut back by 7 bases and J by 9 bases. CDR1 and CDR2 from the germline V gene are LNHDA and SQIVND (reference sequence). This CDR3 has 14 amino acids. CDR3 bases: TGTGCCAGTACTCCGGGACAGGGGGCCAGGCAAGCTTTCTTT. This translates into CASTPGQGARQAFF.

This clone was seen just once. The V and J genes are TRBV19 and TRBJ1-2, with a possible D match to TRBD1 (5 bases). Germline V gene lookup returns CDR1 LNHDA and CDR2 SQIVND (reference sequence). Trimming took 7 bases from V and 1 from J, leaving 13 bases between them. The CDR3 is 14 amino acids. CDR3 nucleotide sequence: TGTGCCAGTAAGAGGGTCGGGGGTAACTATGGCTACACCTTC. It codes for CASKRVGGNYGYTF.

This clone was picked up a small number of times. This chain joins TRBV19 and TRBJ1-5; possibly TRBD1 for D (5 bases). The V gene lost 6 bases and the J gene lost 2 bases, with 20 bases spanning the gap. In germline, CDR1 is LNHDA, CDR2 SQIVND (reference sequence). There are 17 residues in the CDR3. CDR3 protein: CASSSSTGGVGNQPQHF. CDR3 bases: TGTGCCAGTAGCTCCAGCACAGGCGGGGTTGGCAATCAGCCCCAGCATTTT. The complete variable domain, with remaining parts taken from reference TRBV19 and TRBJ1-5, reads DGGITQSPKYLFRKEGQNVTLSCEQNLNHDAMYWYRQDPGQGLRLIYYSQIVNDFQKGDIAEGYSVSREKKESFPLTVTSAQKNPTAFYLCASSSSTGGVGNQPQHFGDGTRLSIL.

The V and J genes are TRBV12-5 and TRBJ1-1; D unresolved. Germline V lookup: CDR1 LGHNT, CDR2 FRNRAP. The CDR3 runs to 13 residues. V was clipped by 0 bases and J by 3 bases, with 5 bases between them. CDR3 residues: CASGLVQDTEAFF. Here the CDR3 DNA reads TGTGCTAGTGGTTTGGTACAAGACACTGAAGCTTTCTTT.